The 30 T cell receptor beta chains in this list originate from one sample, sequenced in a study of T cell responses to AZD1222 COVID-19 vaccine. Generated by immunoSEQ multiplex PCR, the TCRdb table keeps only in-frame clones and is missing some. In the table there are about 130,000 clones, over 75% of which are singletons. The material sequenced was peripheral blood, taken on day 0 of AZD1222 vaccination. These receptors came from an adult in good health.

The DNA for the CDR3 is TGTGCCAGCCTCCGTTTCGGCTCCTATAATTCACCCCTCCACTTT. Translating it yields CASLRFGSYNSPLHF. V usage is TRBV7-9 and J usage is TRBJ1-6; D gene unclear. The germline gives CDR1 SEHNR, CDR2 FQNEAQ (reference sequence). The V gene lost 8 bases and the J gene lost 0 bases, with 11 bases spanning the gap. The CDR3 totals 15 residues.

The chain carries TRBV27 and TRBJ2-4; 8 bases fit TRBD1. Germline assignment: CDR1 MNHEY and CDR2 SMNVEV (reference sequence). CDR3 length: 15 amino acids. The trim removed 4 bases at V and 2 bases at J, leaving 4 bases unmatched. DNA for the CDR3: TGTGCCAGCAGTTGGTGGACAGGGACCAAAAACATTCAGTACTTC. It encodes CASSWWTGTKNIQYF.

The chain combines TRBV11-3 with TRBJ2-2, with D perhaps being TRBD1 or TRBD2 (6 bases each). Trimming stripped 3 bases from V and 3 bases from J, with 14 bases between. CDR1 SGHNT and CDR2 YENEEA come from the germline V gene. The CDR3 contains 16 residues. In DNA form, the CDR3 reads TGTGCCAGCAGCTTGTCCGGGGGCGCCGACACCGGGGAGCTGTTTTTT. It is translated as CASSLSGGADTGELFF. Based on the CDR3 plus reference TRBV11-3 and TRBJ2-2, the full variable domain is EAGVVQSPRYKIIEKKQPVAFWCNPISGHNTLYWYLQNLGQGPELLIRYENEEAVDDSQLPKDRFSAERLKGVDSTLKIQPAELGDSAVYLCASSLSGGADTGELFFGEGSRLTVL.

The V gene is TRBV18, the J gene TRBJ2-1; D is unresolved. The germline V gene has CDR1 KGHSH and CDR2 LQKENI. Between the trimmed V and J ends, which lost 5 bases and 5 bases, there was a span of 4 bases. The CDR3 has 11 amino acids. The CDR3 protein is CASSSNNEQFF. The CDR3 coding sequence is TGTGCCAGCTCATCCAACAATGAGCAGTTCTTC.

This rearrangement joins TRBV20-1 to TRBJ2-5; D gene ambiguous. The CDR3 is made up of 10 amino acids. V shed 2 bases and J shed 6 bases, with 4 bases lying between them. From germline, CDR1 is DFQATT and CDR2 SNEGSKA (reference sequence). In DNA form, the CDR3 reads TGCAGTGCTAGAAACCAGACCCAGTACTTC. Translated: CSARNQTQYF.

A single count supports this clone. V usage is TRBV28 and J usage is TRBJ1-5; 7 nucleotides agree with TRBD1. Trimming took 5 bases from V and 1 from J; bases not matched to a gene: 5. The germline CDR1 and CDR2 sequences are MDHEN and SYDVKM. The CDR3 totals 15 residues. The CDR3 DNA reads TGTGCCAGCAGTCGGGACAGTTGGAGCAATCAGCCCCAGCATTTT. It translates to CASSRDSWSNQPQHF.

The chain has TRBV11-2 and TRBJ2-7; TRBD1 might be the D (7 bases). Germline V CDR1 and CDR2: SGHAT, FQNNGV. The CDR3 has 14 amino acids. V dropped 3 bases and J dropped 3 bases, with 12 bases sitting between them. The CDR3 DNA sequence: TGTGCCAGCAGCTTCGGGCAGGGGGGCTACGAGCAGTACTTC. The encoded protein is CASSFGQGGYEQYF.

J is TRBJ1-2 and V is TRBV6-5, with D perhaps matching TRBD1 (5 bases). CDR3 size: 16 residues. The germline CDR1 and CDR2 sequences are MNHEY and SVGAGI. Trimming cost V 0 bases and J 1 base, with 12 bases left between them. In DNA, the CDR3 is TGTGCCAGCAGTTACTCTGGGGCAGGGATTAACTATGGCTACACCTTC. Translated: CASSYSGAGINYGYTF.

This clone was observed a handful of times. V usage is TRBV10-3 and J usage is TRBJ2-7; tentatively, D is TRBD1 (5 bases). V was shortened by 2 bases and J by 4 bases, with 12 bases between the two germline ends. Germline CDR1 and CDR2: ENHRY and SYGVKD. The CDR3 totals 14 residues. The CDR3 bases are TGTGCCATCAGTGAGAGGGGTCCCGCTTACGAGCAGTACTTC. Protein sequence: CAISERGPAYEQYF.

The chain couples TRBV6-5 to TRBJ1-2, with D possibly TRBD1 on 5 matching bases. CDR1 and CDR2 (germline): MNHEY, SVGAGI. The CDR3 contains 15 residues. Trimming left V 5 bases short and J 6 bases short, with 19 bases between. The CDR3 sequence: CASSHRDRGSHGYTF. CDR3 DNA sequence: TGTGCCAGCAGTCACCGGGACCGGGGTAGTCATGGCTACACCTTC.

V is TRBV18 and J is TRBJ1-1, with D uncertain. The CDR3 is 12 residues long. Germline V gives CDR1 KGHSH, CDR2 LQKENI. Trimming removed 8 bases at V and 4 bases at J, with 11 bases between. The CDR3 DNA reads as TGTGCCAGCACCGGCCAGAGCACTGAAGCTTTCTTT. Encoded protein: CASTGQSTEAFF. Filled out from reference TRBV18 and TRBJ1-1, the complete variable domain reads NAGVMQNPRHLVRRRGQEARLRCSPMKGHSHVYWYRQLPEEGLKFMVYLQKENIIDESGMPKERFSAEFPKEGPSILRIQQVVRGDSAAYFCASTGQSTEAFFGQGTRLTVV.

The chain employs TRBV4-3 and TRBJ1-5; tentative D call: TRBD1 (5 bases). V lost 1 base and J lost 5, with 9 bases in between. The CDR3 loop spans 14 amino acids. CDR1 and CDR2 from the germline V gene are LGHNA and YSLEER. CDR3 protein: CASSQVGRDQPQHF. In DNA form, the CDR3 reads TGCGCCAGCAGCCAAGTAGGCAGGGATCAGCCCCAGCATTTT.

The rearrangement links TRBV10-2 to TRBJ1-2; 9 nucleotides agree with TRBD1. Trimming cost V 7 bases and J 8 bases; bases outside gene matches: 11. This CDR3 has 14 residues. In germline, CDR1 is WSHSY, CDR2 SAAADI. CDR3 sequence: CASTHRGRVEGYTF. CDR3 nucleotides: TGCGCCAGCACCCACAGGGGGCGGGTTGAAGGCTACACCTTC.

V and J are TRBV28 and TRBJ2-7, with D hard to call. Trimming pared 10 bases from V and 3 bases from J, leaving 16 bases between. Germline loops: CDR1 MDHEN, CDR2 SYDVKM. There are 13 residues in the CDR3. CDR3 nucleotides: TGTGCCATCTCCGGGCCAATCAACTACGAGCAGTACTTC. As protein: CAISGPINYEQYF.

The chain links TRBV6-2 or TRBV6-3 to TRBJ1-6; D remains ambiguous. This CDR3 spans 12 amino acids. Trimming took 3 bases from V and 11 from J, leaving 8 bases between them. CDR1 and CDR2 (germline): MNHEY, SVGEGT. The CDR3 loop is CASSYRGTPLHF. The CDR3 bases are TGTGCCAGCAGTTATCGAGGAACACCCCTCCACTTT.

The V gene is TRBV7-3, the J gene TRBJ1-6; tentative D call: TRBD1 (6 bases). The CDR3 covers 15 residues. With 5 bases removed from V and 9 bases from J, the gap between germline ends came to 17 bases. Germline V gene data show CDR1 as SGHTA and CDR2 as FQGTGA. The CDR3 is CASSETSGEGSPLHF. As DNA, the CDR3 is TGTGCCAGCAGCGAAACCTCAGGGGAGGGTTCACCCCTCCACTTT.

This clone was found a few times. The rearrangement uses TRBV27 and TRBJ2-7; TRBD2 aligns across 9 bases. This CDR3 contains 15 residues. Germline lookup yields CDR1 MNHEY and CDR2 SMNVEV (reference sequence). V lost 2 bases to trimming and J lost 2 bases; unmatched junction nucleotides: 4. CDR3 sequence (DNA): TGTGCCAGCAGTTTACAGCTAGCGGGACCCTACGAGCAGTACTTC. It encodes CASSLQLAGPYEQYF.

This clone came up a few times. The genes are TRBV7-2 and TRBJ1-2; D gene uncertain. The V end was cut by 7 bases, the J end by 0 bases, with 15 bases between. The CDR3 length is 15 residues. CDR1 is SGHTA, CDR2 FQGNSA, per germline. For the CDR3, the DNA is TGTGCCAGCATCCCCATGACTTCTTCTAACTATGGCTACACCTTC. Encoded protein: CASIPMTSSNYGYTF.

The J gene is TRBJ1-5, the V gene TRBV4-3; the D is unclear. CDR3 size: 15 residues. V lost 0 bases and J lost 2, with 8 bases in between. Germline loops: CDR1 LGHNA, CDR2 YSLEER. The CDR3 spells CASSQDPDGNQPQHF. CDR3 nucleotide sequence: TGCGCCAGCAGCCAAGATCCTGATGGCAATCAGCCCCAGCATTTT.

A few counts support this clone. The rearrangement uses TRBV5-1 and TRBJ1-2, with a tentative D call TRBD1 (5 bases). The CDR3 consists of 14 residues. Germline values: CDR1 SGHRS, CDR2 YFSETQ. Trimming left V 4 bases short and J 8 bases short, with 18 bases between. CDR3 in amino acids: CASSPGRALGGYTF. The CDR3 nucleotides read TGCGCCAGCAGCCCCGGCAGGGCCCTTGGGGGCTACACCTTC.

This clone has just a few counts. The rearrangement uses TRBV7-9 and TRBJ2-7, with 9 bases aligning to TRBD1. Germline-derived CDR1 and CDR2 are SEHNR and FQNEAQ (reference sequence). This CDR3 spans 13 amino acids. The V segment lost 6 bases and the J segment 6 bases; nucleotides outside the gene matches: 6. CDR3 nucleotide sequence: TGTGCCAGCAGTCCCGGGACAGGGATCGAGCAGTACTTC. Amino acids: CASSPGTGIEQYF.

The chain has TRBV5-8 and TRBJ2-3, with D perhaps matching TRBD2 (6 bases). Germline CDR1 SGHTS, CDR2 YDEGEE. V shed 0 bases and J shed 1 base, with 9 bases lying between them. The CDR3 loop spans 15 amino acids. As DNA, the CDR3 is TGTGCCAGCAGCTTGGGACTAGGGGGCACAGATACGCAGTATTTT. Translation gives CASSLGLGGTDTQYF.

This chain joins TRBV18 and TRBJ1-2; the D is unclear. Per germline, CDR1 KGHSH and CDR2 LQKENI. The CDR3 loop spans 14 amino acids. Trimming cost V 5 bases and J 6 bases, with 16 bases left between them. This chain's CDR3 is CASSSSQFDDGYTF. The CDR3 DNA reads as TGTGCCAGCTCATCCTCGCAATTCGATGATGGCTACACCTTC.

V gene TRBV9 combines with J gene TRBJ2-1; D is unresolved. The CDR3 length is 15 residues. Germline V gives CDR1 SGDLS, CDR2 YYNGEE. V lost 0 bases to trimming and J lost 0 bases, with 7 bases between them. The CDR3 loop is CASSVEQLSYNEQFF. The CDR3 DNA reads TGTGCCAGCAGCGTAGAACAACTCTCCTACAATGAGCAGTTCTTC.

V and J are TRBV7-9 and TRBJ2-7, with TRBD1 matching over 8 bases. V gave up 5 bases and J gave up 2 bases; unmatched junction bases: 11. Looked up from germline, CDR1 is SEHNR and CDR2 is FQNEAQ (reference sequence). The CDR3 sequence is 16 residues long. In nucleotides, the CDR3 is TGTGCCAGCAGCACCAGACAGGGGAGGATGGCCTACGAGCAGTACTTC. Its translation: CASSTRQGRMAYEQYF.

The chain joins TRBV28 to TRBJ1-2; D perhaps matches TRBD1 (5 bases). CDR3 length equals 12 residues. V lost 8 bases to trimming and J lost 3 bases, with 10 bases between them. In germline, CDR1 is MDHEN, CDR2 SYDVKM. This chain's CDR3 is CASGRGDYGYTF. CDR3 coding DNA: TGTGCCAGCGGCCGGGGGGACTATGGCTACACCTTC.

The rearrangement links TRBV6-5 to TRBJ1-6, with 10 bases identical to TRBD1. Germline V CDR1 and CDR2: MNHEY, SVGAGI. V dropped 0 bases and J dropped 7; count of bases not matched to a gene: 3. The CDR3 runs 16 residues. The CDR3 nucleotides read TGTGCCAGCAGTTACTCCGGACAGGGGGAGAATTCACCCCTCCACTTT. Amino acids: CASSYSGQGENSPLHF.

The chain recombines TRBV10-3 with TRBJ1-1; D call uncertain. Germline CDR1 ENHRY, CDR2 SYGVKD. The CDR3 covers 12 residues. Trimming shortened V by 3 bases and J by 7 bases, and 9 bases separated the two germline ends. The CDR3 DNA follows: TGTGCCATCAGTGATTCCGTAAGTGAAGCTTTCTTT. Amino acid sequence: CAISDSVSEAFF.

This sequence joins TRBV5-8 and TRBJ1-3; no clear D. This CDR3 is built from 12 residues. V lost 0 bases and J lost 6, with 4 bases in between. Germline CDR1 is SGHTS and CDR2 is YDEGEE. This chain's CDR3 is CASSLVPNTIYF. In nucleotides, the CDR3 is TGTGCCAGCAGCTTGGTTCCAAACACCATATATTTT.

V gene TRBV6-5 combines with J gene TRBJ1-1; 8 bases line up with TRBD1. J lost 6 bases, V lost 7 bases, and 13 bases had no gene match. Germline CDR1 MNHEY, CDR2 SVGAGI. The CDR3 runs to 15 residues. CDR3 DNA: TGTGCCAGCACCATAGCCCCGGACAGGGAGGCTGAAGCTTTCTTT. Protein sequence: CASTIAPDREAEAFF.